The sequence of this T cell receptor (beta chain) was determined in a study of blood T cell repertoires in COVID-19. Sequenced by immunoSEQ multiplex PCR; TCRdb stores in-frame clones only, minus some. The sample lists 99,000 or so clones; about 86% were seen once. Germline V CDR1 and CDR2: GTSNPN, SVGIG (reference sequence). V was pared by 4 bases and J by 4 bases, with 5 bases of the junction left unmatched. The CDR3 is 14 residues long. This clone was seen a handful of times. The material sequenced was peripheral blood. This chain links TRBV30 with TRBJ1-3, with TRBD1 matching 9 bases. The receptor was isolated from a man older than 75 with acute or convalescent COVID-19. This CDR3 reads CAWTNDRGGNTIYF. The CDR3 region has the DNA TGTGCCTGGACCAATGACAGGGGGGGAAACACCATATATTTT.